The rows below give T cell receptor beta chains drawn from one sample of a study of long-term antiretroviral therapy in people with HIV. TCRdb keeps only in-frame clones here, not all; method: immunoSEQ multiplex PCR. The sample lists 35,000 or so clones; approximately 84% were seen once. The sample consisted of unsorted PBMCs, taken approximately 2.7 years before starting antiretroviral therapy. These receptors all come from a woman aged 30 to 39 with HIV. The CDR3 runs from the conserved cysteine through the conserved F or W. The D gene is left open where the match is weak. Some rows mark clone size as missing; the rest say once, few, many or name a class of expanded clone.

v_gene,j_gene,abundance,d_gene,len,CDR3nt,CDR3aa
TRBV6-1,TRBJ2-7,-,-,16,TGTGCCAGCAGTGTCTCCCGGGACTTTAGCTCCTACGAGCAGTACTTC,CASSVSRDFSSYEQYF
TRBV7-3,TRBJ2-6,-,-,16,TGTGCCAGCAGCCTGGGACGGAACTCTGGGGCCAACGTCCTGACTTTC,CASSLGRNSGANVLTF
TRBV12-5,TRBJ1-3,-,-,15,TGTGCTAGTGGTTTGATGGGGGAGTCTGGAAACACCATATATTTT,CASGLMGESGNTIYF
TRBV18,TRBJ2-5,few,-,14,TGTGCCAGCTCACCCAGACTAGATCAAGAGACCCAGTACTTC,CASSPRLDQETQYF
TRBV7-2,TRBJ2-3,once,TRBD1,14,TGTGCCAGCAGCCCGGACAGGGGCACAGATACGCAGTATTTT,CASSPDRGTDTQYF
TRBV5-6,TRBJ2-7,-,TRBD2,13,TGTGCCAGCAGCTTCGGGGGGAGTAACGAGCAGTACTTC,CASSFGGSNEQYF
TRBV27,TRBJ2-1,once,TRBD1,15,TGTGCCAGCCTTCGCGAGGGACAGGGGTACAATGAGCAGTTCTTC,CASLREGQGYNEQFF
TRBV14,TRBJ2-1,once,TRBD2,15,TGTGCCAGCAGCCAAGGTGGGACTAGCCTTTATGAGCAGTTCTTC,CASSQGGTSLYEQFF
TRBV7-8,TRBJ1-1,-,TRBD1,13,TGTGCCAGCAGCGCAACAGGGGGAACTGAAGCTTTCTTT,CASSATGGTEAFF
TRBV4-1,TRBJ1-1,-,-,15,TGCGCCAGCAGCCAAGTTACAGGAATCAACACTGAAGCTTTCTTT,CASSQVTGINTEAFF
TRBV5-1,TRBJ2-5,-,-,21,TGCGCCAGCAGCTCTGGACGGACTGCTAACGCTTGGATCAACTTCCAAGAGACCCAGTACTTC,CASSSGRTANAWINFQETQYF
TRBV7-9,TRBJ1-5,-,-,14,TGTGCCAGCAGCTTAATAGGGGTCAATCAGCCCCAGCATTTT,CASSLIGVNQPQHF
TRBV6-6,TRBJ1-5,-,-,14,TGTGCCAGCAGCCGTTCACCGCAATTCCAGCCCCAGCATTTT,CASSRSPQFQPQHF
TRBV6-5,TRBJ2-1,once,TRBD1,15,TGTGCCAGCAGAAGGGACAGGATGGTGTACAATGAGCAGTTCTTC,CASRRDRMVYNEQFF
TRBV2,TRBJ1-1,-,-,14,TGTGCCAGCAGTGTCAGTTTAGGAACCACTGAAGCTTTCTTT,CASSVSLGTTEAFF
TRBV9,TRBJ2-2,-,-,13,TGTGCCAGCACCAAAAAGGGCACCGGGGAGCTGTTTTTT,CASTKKGTGELFF